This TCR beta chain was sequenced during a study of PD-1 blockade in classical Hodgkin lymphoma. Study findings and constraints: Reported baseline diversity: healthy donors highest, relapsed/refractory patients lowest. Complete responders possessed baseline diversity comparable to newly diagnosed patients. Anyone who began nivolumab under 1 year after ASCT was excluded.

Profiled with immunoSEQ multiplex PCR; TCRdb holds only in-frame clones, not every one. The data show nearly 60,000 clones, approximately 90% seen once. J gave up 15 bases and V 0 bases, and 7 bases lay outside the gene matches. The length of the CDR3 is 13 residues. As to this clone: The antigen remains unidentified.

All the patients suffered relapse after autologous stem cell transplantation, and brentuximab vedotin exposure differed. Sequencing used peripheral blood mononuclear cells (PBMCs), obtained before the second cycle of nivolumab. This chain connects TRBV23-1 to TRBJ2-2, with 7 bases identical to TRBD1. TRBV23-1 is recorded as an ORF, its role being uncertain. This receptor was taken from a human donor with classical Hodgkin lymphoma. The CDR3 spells CASSQSLPGGLFF. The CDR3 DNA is TGCGCCAGCAGTCAATCGTTGCCAGGGGGATTGTTTTTT.